The T cell receptor (beta chain) described here comes from a study of PD-1 blockade in mismatch repair-deficient tumors. Overall study results and limits: Tumor-resident clones, often undetectable pretreatment in blood, expanded then contracted after pembrolizumab.

As for this clone: The antigen is undetermined.

V was clipped by 0 bases and J by 1 base, with 12 bases between them. This CDR3 is built from 16 residues. The germline CDR1 and CDR2 sequences are MNHNS and SASEGT. TCRdb's copy holds only in-frame clones and misses some; the assay was immunoSEQ multiplex PCR. This table holds around 120,000 clones, about 88% found once. This chain joins TRBV6-1 and TRBJ2-5; a weak D match, TRBD1 (6 bases). Sample: peripheral blood, taken roughly 70 weeks after starting pembrolizumab. The TCR sequence derives from an adult with mismatch repair-deficient cancer. The CDR3 protein is CASSEARTVSQETQYF. The CDR3 nucleotides read TGTGCCAGCAGTGAAGCCCGGACAGTGTCCCAAGAGACCCAGTACTTC.